These 8 T cell receptor beta chains were all obtained from the same sample, sequenced in a study of graft-versus-host responses after intestinal transplantation. TCRdb keeps only in-frame clones here, not all; method: immunoSEQ multiplex PCR. This sample has 88,000 or so clones, with about 90% found just once. Antigens for these TCRs are unknown. This specimen consisted of unstimulated CD4+ T cells sorted from spleen or lymph node cells, obtained before intestinal transplant. Receptors were obtained from a human donor who received an intestinal transplant.

The chain links TRBV5-1 to TRBJ1-6, with TRBD1 identical over 8 bases. Germline V lookup: CDR1 SGHRS, CDR2 YFSETQ. This CDR3 contains 15 residues. With V trimmed by 1 base and J by 8 bases, 5 bases remained unmatched. The CDR3 here is CASSLRTGMDSPLHF. As DNA, the CDR3 is TGCGCCAGCAGCTTGAGGACAGGGATGGATTCACCCCTCCACTTT.

This clone was counted once. The chain has TRBV5-1 and TRBJ2-7, with TRBD1 matching 9 bases. The V gene's germline CDR1 is SGHRS and CDR2 YFSETQ. Trimming took 0 bases from V and 3 from J; bases not matched to a gene: 1. The CDR3 spans 14 residues. This CDR3 reads CASSLDRGRYEQYF. In DNA, the CDR3 is TGCGCCAGCAGCTTGGACAGGGGGCGCTACGAGCAGTACTTC.

The chain recombines TRBV5-1 with TRBJ2-3; 7 bases are a match to TRBD1. Trimming took 0 bases from V and 5 from J; bases not matched to a gene: 6. The CDR3 loop spans 15 amino acids. The germline gives CDR1 SGHRS, CDR2 YFSETQ. The CDR3 loop is CASSLGLSGGDTQYF. The CDR3, as DNA: TGCGCCAGCAGCTTGGGTCTTTCAGGGGGAGATACGCAGTATTTT.

This clone appeared a single time. The V call is TRBV5-1, the J call TRBJ2-7, with D unclear. The V and J ends lost 0 bases and 9 bases respectively, with 13 bases between them. The CDR3 totals 13 residues. Germline values: CDR1 SGHRS, CDR2 YFSETQ. CDR3 DNA sequence: TGCGCCAGCAGCTTGGAAACCAAACCGAGGCAGTACTTC. This translates into CASSLETKPRQYF.

In its sample, this clone was seen a few times. This rearrangement joins TRBV27 to TRBJ2-7, with TRBD1 matching over 10 bases. Trimming took 6 bases from V and 6 from J; bases not matched to a gene: 5. Germline V gives CDR1 MNHEY, CDR2 SMNVEV (reference sequence). This CDR3 has 13 residues. The CDR3 is CASSTDRGREQYF. Here the CDR3 DNA reads TGTGCCAGCAGCACAGACAGGGGGCGCGAGCAGTACTTC.

The chain uses TRBV15 and TRBJ1-6; D might be TRBD1 (5 bases). The germline V gene has CDR1 LNHNV and CDR2 YYDKDF (reference sequence). The CDR3 covers 16 residues. Trimming cost V 0 bases and J 7 bases, with 13 bases left between them. The CDR3 sequence: CATSRDAGVGNSPLHF. CDR3 nucleotides: TGTGCCACCAGCAGAGATGCGGGGGTCGGGAATTCACCCCTCCACTTT. Full variable domain (outside the CDR3, taken from reference TRBV15 and TRBJ1-6): DAMVIQNPRYQVTQFGKPVTLSCSQTLNHNVMYWYQQKSSQAPKLLFHYYDKDFNNEADTPDNFQSRRPNTSFCFLDIRSPGLGDTAMYLCATSRDAGVGNSPLHFGNGTRLTVT.

V is TRBV18 and J is TRBJ2-7; TRBD1 aligns across 9 bases. J lost 7 bases, V lost 5 bases, and 6 bases had no gene match. CDR3 length: 13 residues. The V gene's germline CDR1 is KGHSH and CDR2 LQKENI. CDR3: CASSGQGMGEQYF. In DNA, the CDR3 is TGTGCCAGCTCAGGACAGGGGATGGGGGAGCAGTACTTC.

The chain couples TRBV10-3 to TRBJ1-1, with D uncertain. V was cut by 6 bases and J by 1 base, with 9 bases left in between. CDR1 is ENHRY and CDR2 is SYGVKD in the germline V gene. The CDR3 loop spans 13 amino acids. The CDR3 region is CAIRRQPNTEAFF. Written as DNA, the CDR3 is TGTGCCATCAGGAGGCAGCCGAACACTGAAGCTTTCTTT.